Below are 27 T cell receptor beta chains sequenced from a single sample in a study of CD8 T cells in Susac syndrome. Reverse transcription of 0.5 to 1 ug RNA used random hexamers. TCRdb independently ran MiXCR on the immunoSEQ multiplex PCR reads; one entry per CDR3 protein. Here the sample spans 80,000 or so distinct CDR3 sequences, 90% to 95% being singletons. The material sequenced was CD4+ T cells from PBMCs. These receptor sequences come from a human donor with Susac syndrome.

The chain combines TRBV6-2 or TRBV6-3 with TRBJ2-7, with D uncertain. The germline V and J ends were trimmed by 4 bases and 3 bases, with 10 bases remaining between them. The germline V gene encodes CDR1 MNHEY and CDR2 SVGEGT. CDR3 length: 13 amino acids. As DNA, the CDR3 is TGTGCCAGCAGTTCGACAAGTTTCTACGAGCAGTACTTC. This sequence encodes CASSSTSFYEQYF.

This chain links TRBV7-8 with TRBJ2-1, with TRBD2 matching over 10 bases. Germline V CDR1 and CDR2: SGHVS, FQNEAQ. The junction had 5 bases not matched to a gene; V was cut back by 4 bases and J by 2 bases. The CDR3 extends over 16 amino acids. CDR3 sequence reads: CASSSVAGGTYNEQFF. The CDR3 DNA is TGTGCCAGCAGCTCCGTAGCGGGAGGCACCTACAATGAGCAGTTCTTC.

The J gene is TRBJ1-6, the V gene TRBV20-1, with a possible D match to TRBD1 (5 bases). The CDR3 runs to 12 residues. The V and J ends lost 6 bases and 10 bases respectively, with 13 bases between them. The V gene's germline CDR1 is DFQATT and CDR2 SNEGSKA (reference sequence). The CDR3 DNA reads as TGCAGTGCGCCGGGGGGGGGATCACCCCTCCACTTT. It encodes CSAPGGGSPLHF.

The CDR3 DNA follows: TGTGCCACCAGTGACGGGACAGCGGGGGTTTACAATGAGCAGTTCTTC. Amino acid sequence: CATSDGTAGVYNEQFF. This chain links TRBV24-1 with TRBJ2-1, with TRBD2 as a possible D gene (8 bases). The CDR3 extends over 16 amino acids. Per the germline V gene, CDR1 is KGHDR and CDR2 is SFDVKD. V dropped 4 bases and J dropped 4 bases, with 16 bases sitting between them.

This chain links TRBV7-2 with TRBJ2-4; 9 nucleotides agree with TRBD1. Germline values: CDR1 SGHTA, CDR2 FQGNSA. The CDR3 is 16 amino acids. J lost 2 bases, V lost 2 bases, and 4 bases had no gene match. The CDR3 DNA reads TGTGCCAGCAGCTTATGGACAGGGGATTCCAAAAACATTCAGTACTTC. Translation gives CASSLWTGDSKNIQYF. The variable domain in full, with the rest retrieved from reference TRBV7-2 and TRBJ2-4, is GAGVSQSPSNKVTEKGKDVELRCDPISGHTALYWYRQSLGQGLEFLIYFQGNSAPDKSGLPSDRFSAERTGGSVSTLTIQRTQQEDSAVYLCASSLWTGDSKNIQYFGAGTRLSVL.

The chain employs TRBV19 and TRBJ2-6, with TRBD1 matching over 10 bases. Germline V gene data show CDR1 as LNHDA and CDR2 as SQIVND (reference sequence). The CDR3 is made up of 16 amino acids. The J segment lost 3 bases and the V segment lost 5 bases, leaving 4 bases of the junction unmatched. The DNA for the CDR3 is TGTGCCAGTAGTGATGACAGGGGGCATGGGGCCAACGTCCTGACTTTC. The encoded protein is CASSDDRGHGANVLTF.

The chain is built from TRBV2 and TRBJ2-6; D is ambiguous. This CDR3 is built from 16 residues. Trimming pared 1 base from V and 0 bases from J, leaving 7 bases between. Germline loops: CDR1 SNHLY, CDR2 FYNNEI. CDR3 sequence reads: CASSEDRPSGANVLTF. CDR3 coding DNA: TGTGCCAGCAGTGAAGACAGACCCTCTGGGGCCAACGTCCTGACTTTC. Full variable domain (outside the CDR3, taken from reference TRBV2 and TRBJ2-6): EPEVTQTPSHQVTQMGQEVILRCVPISNHLYFYWYRQILGQKVEFLVSFYNNEISEKSEIFDDQFSVERPDGSNFTLKIRSTKLEDSAMYFCASSEDRPSGANVLTFGAGSRLTVL.

The V gene is TRBV18, the J gene TRBJ1-2; no reliable D call. CDR1 is KGHSH, CDR2 LQKENI, per germline. Trimming took 2 bases from V and 4 from J, leaving 11 bases between them. The CDR3 runs 14 residues. The CDR3 region has the DNA TGTGCCAGCTCACCATCTCACAGTACCTATGGCTACACCTTC. Protein: CASSPSHSTYGYTF.

The genes are TRBV28 and TRBJ1-2, with TRBD1 identical over 7 bases. J gave up 7 bases and V 4 bases, and 9 bases lay outside the gene matches. CDR1 MDHEN and CDR2 SYDVKM come from the germline V gene. CDR3 length: 14 amino acids. The CDR3 here is CASSWRGGGSGYTF. The CDR3 coding sequence is TGTGCCAGCAGTTGGCGAGGGGGCGGATCTGGCTACACCTTC.

This clonotype occurred a few times. CDR3 in DNA: TGTGCCAGCCGGGACAGAGCTTTGACGGAGACCCAGTACTTC. Protein product: CASRDRALTETQYF. The rearrangement joins TRBV7-2 to TRBJ2-5; 7 positions agree with TRBD1. Trimming at V came to 8 bases and at J to 5 bases, leaving 11 bases not matched to a gene. Germline V gives CDR1 SGHTA, CDR2 FQGNSA. CDR3 length: 14 residues.

The chain employs TRBV28 and TRBJ1-5, with 8 bases fitting TRBD1. V lost 6 bases to trimming and J lost 7 bases; unmatched junction nucleotides: 8. Germline CDR1 MDHEN, CDR2 SYDVKM. The CDR3 extends over 14 amino acids. CDR3 region: CASRYGTGGQPQHF. CDR3 in DNA: TGTGCCAGCAGGTACGGGACAGGCGGGCAGCCCCAGCATTTT. Filled out from reference TRBV28 and TRBJ1-5, the complete variable domain reads DVKVTQSSRYLVKRTGEKVFLECVQDMDHENMFWYRQDPGLGLRLIYFSYDVKMKEKGDIPEGYSVSREKKERFSLILESASTNQTSMYLCASRYGTGGQPQHFGDGTRLSIL.

This chain links TRBV6-1 with TRBJ1-2; a weak D match, TRBD1 (5 bases). Germline V lookup: CDR1 MNHNS, CDR2 SASEGT. Trimming pared 7 bases from V and 2 bases from J, leaving 17 bases between. CDR3 length equals 15 residues. The CDR3 loop is CASKISQGINYGYTF. CDR3 nucleotide sequence: TGTGCCAGCAAGATCAGTCAGGGTATAAACTATGGCTACACCTTC.

V usage is TRBV5-1 and J usage is TRBJ2-3, with 7 bases lining up with TRBD2. CDR3 size: 13 residues. Germline CDR1 and CDR2: SGHRS and YFSETQ. Trimming removed 4 bases from V and 8 bases from J; junction bases left unmatched: 7. The CDR3 region is CASSLSSGGTQYF. The CDR3, as DNA: TGCGCCAGCAGCCTCTCTAGCGGCGGTACGCAGTATTTT.

This chain uses TRBV12-3 or TRBV12-4 with TRBJ2-7; possibly TRBD1 for D (5 bases). The length of the CDR3 is 14 residues. Trimming cost V 6 bases and J 0 bases, with 12 bases left between them. CDR3 sequence: CASRYAGNSYEQYF. The DNA for the CDR3 is TGTGCCAGCAGGTACGCAGGGAACTCCTACGAGCAGTACTTC.

This clonotype showed up just once. CDR3 DNA: TGTGCCAGCAGCTATCGGGGACTAGCTGGTTACAATGAGCAGTTCTTC. Translating gives CASSYRGLAGYNEQFF. The V and J genes are TRBV5-6 and TRBJ2-1; the match to TRBD2 covers 9 bases. J gave up 4 bases and V 3 bases, and 8 bases lay outside the gene matches. The CDR3 loop spans 16 amino acids. Per the germline V gene, CDR1 is SGHDT and CDR2 is YYEEEE.

This clonotype was seen once. This chain connects TRBV28 to TRBJ1-5; D is uncertain. CDR3 length equals 12 residues. With 6 bases removed from V and 6 bases from J, the gap between germline ends came to 9 bases. Germline V gene data show CDR1 as MDHEN and CDR2 as SYDVKM. The CDR3 here is CASSLPPQPQHF. The CDR3 nucleotides read TGTGCCAGCAGCCTACCCCCTCAGCCCCAGCATTTT.

To note about this clonotype: One end of the junction does not line up with germline, which may come from a read error. The chain combines TRBV5-1 with TRBJ2-7, with D perhaps matching TRBD2 (5 bases). The length of the CDR3 is 16 residues. Germline CDR1 reads SGHRS; CDR2 reads YFSETQ. CDR3 in DNA: TGCGCCAACAGCCCTAAAGGAAGGACGGGGTACTACGAGCAGTACTTC. Translating gives CANSPKGRTGYYEQYF.

On this clonotype: In this CDR3 the conserved last residue, phenylalanine or tryptophan, is missing, so a read error is likely. The chain combines TRBV6-2 or TRBV6-3 with TRBJ1-1; tentative D call: TRBD1 (6 bases). Germline V gene lookup returns CDR1 MNHEY and CDR2 SVGEGT. This CDR3 is 17 amino acids long. V lost 2 bases and J lost 1, with 17 bases in between. The CDR3 DNA follows: TGTGCCAGCAGTTACGGGGGGGCGCGAGGAGGGAACACTGAAGCTTTCCTT. It translates to CASSYGGARGGNTEAFL.

The J gene is TRBJ2-1, the V gene TRBV6-2 or TRBV6-3; D is unclear. Germline CDR1 and CDR2: MNHEY and SVGEGT. V was pared by 0 bases and J by 10 bases, with 7 bases between. This CDR3 is 12 amino acids long. The CDR3: CASSYSKREQFF. CDR3 bases: TGTGCCAGCAGTTACTCGAAGAGAGAGCAGTTCTTC.

This clonotype was detected only once. The chain employs TRBV19 and TRBJ1-5; D call uncertain. This CDR3 is built from 14 residues. V was pared by 3 bases and J by 0 bases, with 6 bases between. CDR1 is LNHDA and CDR2 is SQIVND in the germline V gene (reference sequence). Here the CDR3 reads CASSIWDSNQPQHF. The CDR3, as DNA: TGTGCCAGTAGTATCTGGGATAGCAATCAGCCCCAGCATTTT.

This chain joins TRBV6-6 and TRBJ1-2; a possible D gene is TRBD1 (6 bases). The length of the CDR3 is 15 residues. Looked up from germline, CDR1 is MNHNY and CDR2 is SVGAGI (reference sequence). V dropped 6 bases and J dropped 7 bases, with 21 bases sitting between them. CDR3 DNA: TGTGCCAGCAGCGACGCCGACAGGCCTAACGGTGGCTACACCTTC. This codes for CASSDADRPNGGYTF.

The chain is built from TRBV5-1 and TRBJ1-2; 8 nucleotides agree with TRBD1. The CDR3 loop spans 14 amino acids. V lost 4 bases and J lost 0; bases outside the gene matches: 2. Germline-derived CDR1 and CDR2 are SGHRS and YFSETQ. CDR3 in amino acids: CASSGQGPNYGYTF. CDR3 bases: TGCGCCAGCAGCGGACAGGGACCTAACTATGGCTACACCTTC.

This clonotype was seen just once. The V call is TRBV5-1, the J call TRBJ2-3; D is uncertain. Trimming stripped 1 base from V and 6 bases from J, with 9 bases between. The CDR3 loop spans 13 amino acids. Germline assignment: CDR1 SGHRS and CDR2 YFSETQ. The CDR3 DNA reads TGCGCCAGCAGCTTGAATGGATGGGATACGCAGTATTTT. Translating it yields CASSLNGWDTQYF.

The V gene is TRBV20-1, the J gene TRBJ1-5; TRBD1 aligns across 9 bases. Trimming cost V 6 bases and J 7 bases; bases outside gene matches: 7. CDR1 DFQATT and CDR2 SNEGSKA come from the germline V gene (reference sequence). The CDR3 extends over 13 amino acids. CDR3: CSANRGQHQPQHF. DNA for the CDR3: TGCAGTGCGAACAGGGGGCAACACCAGCCCCAGCATTTT.

The V and J genes are TRBV6-5 and TRBJ2-7, with D tentatively TRBD2 (5 bases). Germline loops: CDR1 MNHEY, CDR2 SVGAGI. The CDR3 is 14 residues long. V was clipped by 5 bases and J by 3 bases, with 14 bases between them. CDR3 sequence reads: CASSKRELRYEQYF. DNA of the CDR3: TGTGCCAGCAGTAAGAGGGAGCTCCGCTACGAGCAGTACTTC.

The CDR3 loop is CASSEWQGPARRGTRTDTQYF. CDR3 coding DNA: TGTGCCAGCAGTGAATGGCAGGGGCCGGCGCGACGGGGGACCCGCACAGATACGCAGTATTTT. V usage is TRBV6-1 and J usage is TRBJ2-3; D is perhaps TRBD1 or TRBD2 (6 bases each). CDR1 MNHNS and CDR2 SASEGT come from the germline V gene. V shed 2 bases and J shed 1 base, with 28 bases lying between them. CDR3 length equals 21 residues.

The chain recombines TRBV9 with TRBJ2-3; D is unclear. The CDR3 contains 15 residues. The V gene lost 0 bases and the J gene lost 0 bases, with 8 bases spanning the gap. Per germline, CDR1 SGDLS and CDR2 YYNGEE. The CDR3 DNA sequence: TGTGCCAGCAGCGTAGGCCCAGCTAGCACAGATACGCAGTATTTT. It yields the protein CASSVGPASTDTQYF.